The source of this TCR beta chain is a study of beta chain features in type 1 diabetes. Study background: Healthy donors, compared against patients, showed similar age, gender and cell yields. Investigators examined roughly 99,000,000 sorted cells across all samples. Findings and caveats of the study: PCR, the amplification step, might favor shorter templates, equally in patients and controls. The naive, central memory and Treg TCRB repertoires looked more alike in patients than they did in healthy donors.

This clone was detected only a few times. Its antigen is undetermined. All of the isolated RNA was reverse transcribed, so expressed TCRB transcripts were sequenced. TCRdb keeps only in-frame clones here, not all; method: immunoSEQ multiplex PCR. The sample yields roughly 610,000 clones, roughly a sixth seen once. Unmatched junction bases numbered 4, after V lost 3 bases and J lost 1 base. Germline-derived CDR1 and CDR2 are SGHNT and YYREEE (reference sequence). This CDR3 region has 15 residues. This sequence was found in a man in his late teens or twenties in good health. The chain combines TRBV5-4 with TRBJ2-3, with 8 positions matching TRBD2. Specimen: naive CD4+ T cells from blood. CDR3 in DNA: TGTGCCAGCAGCTCGGGGGGGACGGGCACAGATACGCAGTATTTT. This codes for CASSSGGTGTDTQYF.